The clone carrying this TCR beta chain came up many times. What it recognizes is unknown. Combining iRepertoire HTBI primers with Arm-PCR of CDR3 regions, the authors built TCR beta libraries. TCRdb recomputed calls from the multiplex PCR reads with MiXCR, one row per CDR3 protein. Of about 520,000 distinct CDR3 sequences listed, about 11% were seen once; the top ten hold 8% to 10%. Time point noted: newly diagnosed GD, antithyroid drugs for less than 3 months. PBMC RNA served as the TCR library source. Around 9.9 milliliters of peripheral blood went into EDTA tubes. This entry comes from a study of regulatory T cells in long-lasting Graves disease. Background on the study: Antithyroid drug intake by newly diagnosed Graves' patients had lasted under 3 months.

Broader study findings: Patients with persistent disease shared 2,500 or so public clonotypes, outpacing the approximately 950 shared by new patients. Newly diagnosed patients had higher TCR diversity than persistent Graves' patients did.

After removal of 10 bases from V and 5 bases from J, the junction contained 19 bases not matched to a gene. Germline values: CDR1 ENHRY, CDR2 SYGVKD. The CDR3 length is 16 residues. These data were also reused for a study on T cells in Graves' hyperthyroidism and ophthalmopathy.

The TCR comes from a woman aged 30 to 39 with Graves disease. The starting material was peripheral blood mononuclear cells (PBMCs), obtained at new diagnosis, from a patient treated with antithyroid drugs. V usage is TRBV10-3 and J usage is TRBJ2-5; 7 bases align to TRBD1. Here the CDR3 DNA reads TGTGCCACCCATGGAGTACGACAGGGTGGAAGGGAGACCCAGTACTTC. Translation gives CATHGVRQGGRETQYF.